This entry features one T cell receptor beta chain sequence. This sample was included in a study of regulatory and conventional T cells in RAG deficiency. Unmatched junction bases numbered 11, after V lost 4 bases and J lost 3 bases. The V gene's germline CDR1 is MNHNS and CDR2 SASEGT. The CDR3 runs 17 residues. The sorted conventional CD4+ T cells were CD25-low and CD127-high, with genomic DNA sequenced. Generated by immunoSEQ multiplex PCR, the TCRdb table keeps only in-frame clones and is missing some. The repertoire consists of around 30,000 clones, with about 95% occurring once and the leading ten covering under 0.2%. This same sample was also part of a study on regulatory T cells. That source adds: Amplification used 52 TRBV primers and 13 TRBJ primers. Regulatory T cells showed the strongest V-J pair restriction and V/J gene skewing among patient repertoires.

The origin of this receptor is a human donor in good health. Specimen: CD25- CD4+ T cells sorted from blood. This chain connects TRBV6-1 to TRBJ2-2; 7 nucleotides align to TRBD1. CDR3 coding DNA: TGTGCCAGCAGTGGATCAAGGGGGCGAAAAGACACCGGGGAGCTGTTTTTT. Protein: CASSGSRGRKDTGELFF.